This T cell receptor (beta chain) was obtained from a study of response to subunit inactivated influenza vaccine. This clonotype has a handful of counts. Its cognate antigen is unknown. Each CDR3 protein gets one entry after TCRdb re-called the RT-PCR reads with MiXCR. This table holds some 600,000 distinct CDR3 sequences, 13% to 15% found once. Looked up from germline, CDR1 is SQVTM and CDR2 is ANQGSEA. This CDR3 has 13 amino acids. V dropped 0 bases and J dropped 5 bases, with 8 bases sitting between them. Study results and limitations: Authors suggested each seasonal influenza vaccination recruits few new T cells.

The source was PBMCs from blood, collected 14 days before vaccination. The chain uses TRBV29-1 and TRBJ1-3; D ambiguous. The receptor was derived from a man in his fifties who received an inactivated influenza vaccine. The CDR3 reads CSVEDGTRNTIYF. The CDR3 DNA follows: TGCAGCGTTGAAGACGGAACTCGAAACACCATATATTTT.